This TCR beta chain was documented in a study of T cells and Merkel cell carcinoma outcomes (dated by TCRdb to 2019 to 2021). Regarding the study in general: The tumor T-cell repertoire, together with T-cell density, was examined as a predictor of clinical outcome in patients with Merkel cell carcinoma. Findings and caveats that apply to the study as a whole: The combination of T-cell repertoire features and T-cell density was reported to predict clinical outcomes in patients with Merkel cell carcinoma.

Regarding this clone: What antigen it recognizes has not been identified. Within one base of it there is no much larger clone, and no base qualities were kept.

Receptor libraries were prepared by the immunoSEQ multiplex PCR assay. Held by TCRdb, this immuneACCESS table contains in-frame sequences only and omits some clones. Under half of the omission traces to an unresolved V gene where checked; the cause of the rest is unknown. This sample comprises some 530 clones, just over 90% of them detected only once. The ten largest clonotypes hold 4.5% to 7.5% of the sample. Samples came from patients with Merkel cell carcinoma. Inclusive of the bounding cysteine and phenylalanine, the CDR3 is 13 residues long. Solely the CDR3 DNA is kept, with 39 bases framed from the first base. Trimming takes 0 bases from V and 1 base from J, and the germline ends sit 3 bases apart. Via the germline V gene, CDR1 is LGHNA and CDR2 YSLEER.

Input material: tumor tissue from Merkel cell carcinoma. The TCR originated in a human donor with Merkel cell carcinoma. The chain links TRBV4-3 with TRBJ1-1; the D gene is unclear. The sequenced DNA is TGCGCCAGCAGCCAAGAAAAGAACACTGAAGCTTTCTTT. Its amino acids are CASSQEKNTEAFF.